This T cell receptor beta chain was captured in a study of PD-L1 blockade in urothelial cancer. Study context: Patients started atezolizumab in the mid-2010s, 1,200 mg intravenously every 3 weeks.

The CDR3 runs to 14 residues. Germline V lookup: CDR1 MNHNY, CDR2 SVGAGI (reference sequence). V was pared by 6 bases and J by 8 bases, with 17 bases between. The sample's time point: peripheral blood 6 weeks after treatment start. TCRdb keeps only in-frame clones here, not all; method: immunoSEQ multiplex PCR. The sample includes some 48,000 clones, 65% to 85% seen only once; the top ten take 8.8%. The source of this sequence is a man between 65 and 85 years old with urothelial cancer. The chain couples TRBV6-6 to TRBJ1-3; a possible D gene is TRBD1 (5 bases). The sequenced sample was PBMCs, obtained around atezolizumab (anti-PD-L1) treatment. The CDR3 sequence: CASRTDSTSHTIYF. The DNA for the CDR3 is TGTGCCAGCAGAACCGACAGTACTTCGCACACCATATATTTT.